This T cell receptor (beta chain) was sequenced during a study of T cells in Graves' hyperthyroidism and ophthalmopathy. The wider study: Peripheral blood specimens were obtained at initial diagnosis, prior to any treatment. Study-wide results and limits: Blood also contained most expanded thyroid clonotypes above 0.001.

This clonotype was seen ten or more times. Its antigen is unidentified. Germline V gene lookup returns CDR1 SNHLY and CDR2 FYNNEI. The CDR3 sequence is 15 residues long. V lost 6 bases, J lost 0 bases, and 11 bases lay in between. Predating any ophthalmopathy symptoms, the blood sample was taken at first hyperthyroidism diagnosis. Using RNA transcripts as the source, TCR beta CDR3 regions were amplified. The HTBI set primed first-round TCR CDR3 RT-PCR. TCRdb reprocessed the multiplex PCR reads via MiXCR and lists one record per CDR3 protein. Altogether nearly 600,000 distinct CDR3 sequences are present, roughly 14% being singletons, with the ten largest covering more than 4.5%.

Sequencing was performed on blood. The chain combines TRBV2 with TRBJ2-2, with a possible D match to TRBD2 (5 bases). The TCR comes from a woman between 25 and 40 years old with Graves' hyperthyroidism that later progressed to Graves' ophthalmopathy. The CDR3 region is CASRLSGANTGELFF. The CDR3 DNA reads TGTGCCAGCAGGCTGAGCGGAGCGAACACCGGGGAGCTGTTTTTT.